One sample yielded the 3 T cell receptor beta chains listed below, sequenced in a study of blood T cell repertoires in COVID-19 (dated by TCRdb to about 2020). Library method: the immunoSEQ multiplex PCR assay. TCRdb took this table from immuneACCESS and kept in-frame rearrangements with V and J called. Such tables lack part of the clones; where checked against another copy, unresolved V genes explain under half of the gap, and the rest is unexplained. The sample table holds a few hundred thousand clones, of which over 75% were seen once. The ten largest clones take up around 17% of the sample. The sample was peripheral blood. These receptors originate from a man aged 45-65 years with COVID-19, enrolled during active disease.

Of note for this clone: A junction boundary mismatches the germline segment, possibly from a read error. The chain recombines TRBV7-7 with TRBJ2-5; TRBD2 is a possible D gene (5 bases). The germline V gene encodes CDR1 SSHAT and CDR2 FNYEAQ (reference sequence). The CDR3 has 15 residues. CDR3 region: CASSPSRLLQETQYF. In DNA, the CDR3 is TGTGCTAGCAGCCCTAGCCGGCTACTCCAAGAGACCCAGTACTTC.

This clone was seen a handful of times. The CDR3 nucleotides read TGTGCCAGTAGTATAGGGCGGAGTAGCAATCAGCCCCAGCATTTT. Amino acid sequence: CASSIGRSSNQPQHF. This chain uses TRBV19 with TRBJ1-5; D gene ambiguous. The CDR3 has 15 residues. The V gene's germline CDR1 is LNHDA and CDR2 SQIVND (reference sequence). V was shortened by 1 base and J by 0 bases, with 7 bases between the two germline ends. Together with reference TRBV19 and TRBJ1-5, the CDR3 gives the full variable domain: DGGITQSPKYLFRKEGQNVTLSCEQNLNHDAMYWYRQDPGQGLRLIYYSQIVNDFQKGDIAEGYSVSREKKESFPLTVTSAQKNPTAFYLCASSIGRSSNQPQHFGDGTRLSIL.

V gene TRBV6-5 combines with J gene TRBJ2-2; tentative D call: TRBD1 (5 bases). This CDR3 is built from 14 residues. Deletions cut 6 bases from V and 2 bases from J, with 10 bases between. Germline-derived CDR1 and CDR2 are MNHEY and SVGAGI. The CDR3 protein is CASSRQGNTGELFF. The CDR3, as DNA: TGTGCCAGCAGCCGCCAGGGAAACACCGGGGAGCTGTTTTTT.